The rows below give T cell receptor beta chains drawn from one sample of a study of blood T cell repertoires in COVID-19. The protocol was immunoSEQ multiplex PCR, while the TCRdb copy is restricted to in-frame clones and leaves out a portion. The table shows about 250,000 clones, with roughly 90% occurring only once. The specimen sequenced was peripheral blood. The receptors were sampled from a woman aged 30 to 39 with acute or convalescent COVID-19. Both conserved end residues are trimmed from each CDR3.

TRBJ2-3	TRBV6-4	ASSVRDRESDTQY
TRBJ2-1	TRBV9	ASSVDLAGGNLPGSYNEQF
TRBJ2-1	TRBV7-9	ASSLETSRYNEQF
TRBJ2-6	TRBV6-5	ATYYSGANVLT
TRBJ2-2	TRBV30	AWSPLTGELF
TRBJ2-7	TRBV11-2	ASSPQTSGLYEQY
TRBJ2-7	TRBV12-5	ASGLQGYEQY
TRBJ1-1	TRBV7-6	ASSLGQVPMNTEAF
TRBJ2-2	TRBV6-5	ASRGRITGELF
TRBJ2-7	TRBV7-2	ASSLGPGQTYEQY
TRBJ1-1	TRBV12-5	ASGQGENTEAF
TRBJ2-5	TRBV6-6	ASSYGAGGGQETQY
TRBJ2-3	TRBV23-1	ATPPGRGTDTQY
TRBJ2-7	TRBV29-1	SVQKAPGTGGSEQY
TRBJ2-2	TRBV5-1	ASSHGLDFLPGELF
TRBJ2-3	TRBV7-9	ASSLEAGTRPDTQY
TRBJ2-3	TRBV4-2	ASSRLAGVDTQY
TRBJ2-7	TRBV7-9	ASSLARGTEQY
TRBJ1-4	TRBV6-5	ATFTGVPEKLF
TRBJ2-7	TRBV13	ASRPAGGAYEQY
TRBJ2-2	TRBV4-1	ASSRGQGSNTGELF
TRBJ2-7	TRBV7-9	ASRRDPSYEQY
TRBJ2-7	TRBV3-1/TRBV3-2	ASSQGTGGYEQY
TRBJ2-7	TRBV27	ASSLSTASEGEQY
TRBJ1-4	TRBV5-4	ASTAKRHGDEKLF
TRBJ2-2	TRBV29-1	SVAGGGELF
TRBJ2-7	TRBV12-5	ASGLIPSGKSEQY